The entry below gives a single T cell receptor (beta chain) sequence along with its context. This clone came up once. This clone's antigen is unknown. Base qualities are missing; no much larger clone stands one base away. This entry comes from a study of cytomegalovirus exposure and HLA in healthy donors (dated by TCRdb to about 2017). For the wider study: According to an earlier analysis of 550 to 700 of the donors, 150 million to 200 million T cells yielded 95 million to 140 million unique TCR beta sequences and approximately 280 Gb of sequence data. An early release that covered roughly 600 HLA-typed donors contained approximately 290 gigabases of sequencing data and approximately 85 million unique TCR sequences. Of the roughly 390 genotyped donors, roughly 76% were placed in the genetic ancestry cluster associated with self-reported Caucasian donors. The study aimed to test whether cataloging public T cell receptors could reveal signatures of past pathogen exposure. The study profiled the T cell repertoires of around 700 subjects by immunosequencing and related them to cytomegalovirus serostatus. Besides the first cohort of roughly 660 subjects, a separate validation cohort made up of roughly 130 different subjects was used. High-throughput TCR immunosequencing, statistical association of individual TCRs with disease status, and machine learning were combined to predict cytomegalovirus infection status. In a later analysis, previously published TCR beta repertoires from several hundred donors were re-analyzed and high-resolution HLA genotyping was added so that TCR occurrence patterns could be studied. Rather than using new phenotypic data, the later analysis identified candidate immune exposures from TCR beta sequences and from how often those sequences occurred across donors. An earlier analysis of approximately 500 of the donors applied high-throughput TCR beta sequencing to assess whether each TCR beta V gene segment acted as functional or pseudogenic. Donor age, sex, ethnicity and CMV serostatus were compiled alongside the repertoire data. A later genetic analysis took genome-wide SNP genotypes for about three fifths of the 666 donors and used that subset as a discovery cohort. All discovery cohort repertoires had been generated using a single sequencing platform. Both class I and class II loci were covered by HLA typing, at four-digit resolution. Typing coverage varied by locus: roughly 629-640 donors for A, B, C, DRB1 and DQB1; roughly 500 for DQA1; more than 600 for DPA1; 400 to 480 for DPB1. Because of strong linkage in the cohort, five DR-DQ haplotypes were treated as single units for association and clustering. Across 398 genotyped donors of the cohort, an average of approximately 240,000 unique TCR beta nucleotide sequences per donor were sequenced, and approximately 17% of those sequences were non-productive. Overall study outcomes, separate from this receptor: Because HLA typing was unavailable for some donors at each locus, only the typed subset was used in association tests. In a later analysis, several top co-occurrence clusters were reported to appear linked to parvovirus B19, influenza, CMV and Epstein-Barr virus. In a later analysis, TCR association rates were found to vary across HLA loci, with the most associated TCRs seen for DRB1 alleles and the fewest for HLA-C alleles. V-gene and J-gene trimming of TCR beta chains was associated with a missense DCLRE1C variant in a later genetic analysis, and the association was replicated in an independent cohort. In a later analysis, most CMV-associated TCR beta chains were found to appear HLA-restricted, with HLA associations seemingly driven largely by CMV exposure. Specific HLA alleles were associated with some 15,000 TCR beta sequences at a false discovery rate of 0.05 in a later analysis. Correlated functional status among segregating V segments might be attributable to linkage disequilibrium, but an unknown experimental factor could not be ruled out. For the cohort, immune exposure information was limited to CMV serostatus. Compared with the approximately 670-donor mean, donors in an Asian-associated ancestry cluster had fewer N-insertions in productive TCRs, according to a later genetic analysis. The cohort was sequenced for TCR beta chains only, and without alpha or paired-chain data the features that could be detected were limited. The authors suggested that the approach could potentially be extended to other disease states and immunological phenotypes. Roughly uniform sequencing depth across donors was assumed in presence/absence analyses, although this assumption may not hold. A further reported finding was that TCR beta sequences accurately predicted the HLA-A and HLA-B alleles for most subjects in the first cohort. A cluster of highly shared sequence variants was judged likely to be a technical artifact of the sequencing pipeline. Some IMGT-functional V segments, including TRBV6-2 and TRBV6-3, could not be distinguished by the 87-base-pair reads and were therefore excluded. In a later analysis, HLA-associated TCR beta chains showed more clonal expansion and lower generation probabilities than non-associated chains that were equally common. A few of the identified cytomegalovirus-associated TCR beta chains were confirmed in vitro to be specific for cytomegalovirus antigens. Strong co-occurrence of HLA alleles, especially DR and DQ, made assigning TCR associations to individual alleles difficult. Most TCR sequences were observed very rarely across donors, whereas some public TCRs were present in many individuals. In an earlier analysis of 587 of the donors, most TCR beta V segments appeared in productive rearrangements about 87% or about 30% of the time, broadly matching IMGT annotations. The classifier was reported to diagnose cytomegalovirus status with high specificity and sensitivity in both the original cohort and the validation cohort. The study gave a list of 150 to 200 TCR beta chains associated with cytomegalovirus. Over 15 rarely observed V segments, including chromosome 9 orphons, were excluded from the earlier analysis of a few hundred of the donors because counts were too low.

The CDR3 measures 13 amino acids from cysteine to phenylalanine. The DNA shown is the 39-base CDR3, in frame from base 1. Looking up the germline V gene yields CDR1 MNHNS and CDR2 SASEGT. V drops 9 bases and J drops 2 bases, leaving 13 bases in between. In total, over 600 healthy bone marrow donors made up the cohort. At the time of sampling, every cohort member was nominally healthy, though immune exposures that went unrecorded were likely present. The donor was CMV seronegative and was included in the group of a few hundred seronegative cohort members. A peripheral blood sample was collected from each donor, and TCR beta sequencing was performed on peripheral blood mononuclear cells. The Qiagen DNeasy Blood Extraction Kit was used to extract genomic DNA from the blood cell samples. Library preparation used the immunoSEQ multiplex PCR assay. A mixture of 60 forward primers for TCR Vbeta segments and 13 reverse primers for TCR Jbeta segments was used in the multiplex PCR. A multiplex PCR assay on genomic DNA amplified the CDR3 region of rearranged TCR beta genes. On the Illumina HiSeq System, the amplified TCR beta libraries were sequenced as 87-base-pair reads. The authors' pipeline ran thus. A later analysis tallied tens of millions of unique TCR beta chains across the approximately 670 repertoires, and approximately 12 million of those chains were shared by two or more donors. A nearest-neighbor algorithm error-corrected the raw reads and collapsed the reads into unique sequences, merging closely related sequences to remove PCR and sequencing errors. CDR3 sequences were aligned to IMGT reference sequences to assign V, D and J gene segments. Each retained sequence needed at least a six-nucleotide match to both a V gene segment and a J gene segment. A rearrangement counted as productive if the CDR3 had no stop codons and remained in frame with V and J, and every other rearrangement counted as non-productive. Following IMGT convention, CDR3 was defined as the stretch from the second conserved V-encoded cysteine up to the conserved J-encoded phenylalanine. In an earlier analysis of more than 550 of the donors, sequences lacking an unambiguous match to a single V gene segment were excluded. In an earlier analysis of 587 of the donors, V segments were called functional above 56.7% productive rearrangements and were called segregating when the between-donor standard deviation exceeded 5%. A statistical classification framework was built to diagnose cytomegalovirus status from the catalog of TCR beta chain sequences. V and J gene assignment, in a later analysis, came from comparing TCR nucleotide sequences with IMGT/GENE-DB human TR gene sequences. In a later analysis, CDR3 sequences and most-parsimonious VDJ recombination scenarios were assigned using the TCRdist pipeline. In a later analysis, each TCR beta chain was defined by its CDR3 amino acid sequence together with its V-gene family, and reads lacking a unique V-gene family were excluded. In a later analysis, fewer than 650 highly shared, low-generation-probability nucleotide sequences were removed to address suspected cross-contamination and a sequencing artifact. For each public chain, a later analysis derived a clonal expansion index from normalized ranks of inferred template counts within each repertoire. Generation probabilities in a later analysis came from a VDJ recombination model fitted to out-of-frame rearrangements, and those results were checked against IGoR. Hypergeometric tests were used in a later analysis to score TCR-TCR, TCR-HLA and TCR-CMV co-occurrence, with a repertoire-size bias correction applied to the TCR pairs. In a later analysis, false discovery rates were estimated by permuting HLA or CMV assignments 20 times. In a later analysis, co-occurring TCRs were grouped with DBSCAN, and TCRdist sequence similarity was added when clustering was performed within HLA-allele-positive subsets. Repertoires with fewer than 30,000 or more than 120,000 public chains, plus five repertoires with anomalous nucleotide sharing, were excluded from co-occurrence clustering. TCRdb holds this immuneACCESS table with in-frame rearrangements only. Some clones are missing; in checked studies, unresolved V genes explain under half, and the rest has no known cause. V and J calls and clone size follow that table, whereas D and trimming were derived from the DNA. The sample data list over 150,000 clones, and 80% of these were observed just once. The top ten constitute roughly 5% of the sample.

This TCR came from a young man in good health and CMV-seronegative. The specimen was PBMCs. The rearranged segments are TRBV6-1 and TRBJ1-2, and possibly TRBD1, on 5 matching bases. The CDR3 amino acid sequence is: CASRRGRNYGYTF. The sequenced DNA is TGTGCCAGTAGGAGGGGACGGAACTATGGCTACACCTTC.